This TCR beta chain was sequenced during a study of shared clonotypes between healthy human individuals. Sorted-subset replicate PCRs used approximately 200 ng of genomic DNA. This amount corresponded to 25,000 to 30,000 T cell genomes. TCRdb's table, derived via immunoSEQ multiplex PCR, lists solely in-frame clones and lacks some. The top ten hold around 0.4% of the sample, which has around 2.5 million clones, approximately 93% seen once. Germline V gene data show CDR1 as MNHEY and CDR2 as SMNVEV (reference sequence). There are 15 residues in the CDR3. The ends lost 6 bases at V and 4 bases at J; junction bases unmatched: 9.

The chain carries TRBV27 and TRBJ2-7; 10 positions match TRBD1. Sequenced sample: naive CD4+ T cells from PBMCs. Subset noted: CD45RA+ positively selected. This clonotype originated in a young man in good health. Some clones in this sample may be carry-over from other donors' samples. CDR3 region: CASRGPGQGLYEQYF. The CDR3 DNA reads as TGTGCCAGCAGGGGACCGGGACAGGGGTTATACGAGCAGTACTTC.